This T cell receptor (beta chain) was captured by sequencing in a study of regulatory T cells in long-lasting Graves disease. Study-level points and caveats: Lower TCR diversity was seen in persistent Graves' patients than in newly diagnosed ones. Favoring TRBV28, TRBJ1-2 and TRBJ2-5 was a feature seen in persistent disease.

Building the TCR beta libraries relied on iRepertoire HTBI primers, and CDR3 regions underwent Arm-PCR. A single record per CDR3 protein comes from TCRdb applying MiXCR to the multiplex PCR reads. This table has about 460,000 distinct CDR3 sequences, roughly 22% appearing once. Described time point: persistent/refractory GD, antithyroid drugs over 5 years with positive TRAb. The TCR library used RNA extracted from PBMCs. The CDR3 has 14 residues. Germline CDR1 reads SGHVS; CDR2 reads FQNEAQ. Trimming pared 1 base from V and 7 bases from J, leaving 13 bases between. This clonotype was observed a few times. The target antigen is unknown.

The clonotype comes from a female donor with Graves disease. The chain uses TRBV7-8 and TRBJ1-2; D not resolved. This sample comprised peripheral blood mononuclear cells (PBMCs), obtained when the disease was refractory, from a patient treated with antithyroid drugs. The CDR3 region has the DNA TGTGCCAGCAGCTTAGATACTCCCGGGCGTGGCTACACCTTC. This codes for CASSLDTPGRGYTF.